The 19 T cell receptor beta chains below all came from one sample that was sequenced in a study of blood T cell repertoires in COVID-19. Data came from immunoSEQ multiplex PCR; TCRdb stores just in-frame clones and leaves some out. The table has approximately 290,000 clones, approximately 86% seen once. The source material was peripheral blood. Source of these receptors: a man between 18 and 29 years old with active or convalescent COVID-19.

This chain joins TRBV3-1 (or the pseudogene TRBV3-2) and TRBJ2-1; tentatively, D is TRBD1 (5 bases). CDR3 size: 12 residues. V dropped 2 bases and J dropped 13 bases, with 12 bases sitting between them. Germline CDR1 reads LGHDT; CDR2 reads YNNKEL (reference sequence). This chain's CDR3 is CASSQPGRSQFF. The CDR3 coding sequence is TGTGCCAGCAGCCAACCAGGGCGGAGCCAGTTCTTC.

The chain joins TRBV9 to TRBJ2-7; D is perhaps TRBD1 (5 bases). This CDR3 contains 15 residues. CDR1 is SGDLS and CDR2 is YYNGEE in the germline V gene. The V and J ends lost 3 bases and 5 bases respectively, with 18 bases between them. In DNA form, the CDR3 reads TGTGCCAGCAGCGACCAGCCGGGTCAGGGTGACGAGCAGTACTTC. This translates into CASSDQPGQGDEQYF.

The chain is built from TRBV5-4 and TRBJ2-3; D remains unclear. V was trimmed by 1 base and J by 2 bases, leaving 17 bases between them. The CDR3 is 17 amino acids. Germline CDR1 and CDR2: SGHNT and YYREEE (reference sequence). The CDR3 spells CASSLMGLRLTTDTQYF. In DNA, the CDR3 is TGTGCCAGCAGCTTGATGGGCCTCCGGTTGACCACAGATACGCAGTATTTT.

V usage is TRBV27 and J usage is TRBJ1-4; 8 bases map to TRBD1. Germline V gene sequence: CDR1 MNHEY, CDR2 SMNVEV (reference sequence). The J segment lost 7 bases and the V segment lost 5 bases, leaving 15 bases of the junction unmatched. This CDR3 has 17 amino acids. The CDR3 protein is CASSPSGQALLFEKLFF. The CDR3 nucleotides are TGTGCCAGCAGTCCATCGGGACAGGCCTTGCTCTTTGAAAAACTGTTTTTT. Full variable domain (rest looked up from reference TRBV27 and TRBJ1-4): EAQVTQNPRYLITVTGKKLTVTCSQNMNHEYMSWYRQDPGLGLRQIYYSMNVEVTDKGDVPEGYKVSRKEKRNFPLILESPSPNQTSLYFCASSPSGQALLFEKLFFGSGTQLSVL.

This rearrangement joins TRBV5-5 to TRBJ2-3, with D maybe TRBD2 (5 bases). Trimming removed 5 bases from V and 0 bases from J, with 19 bases in between. The CDR3 runs to 17 residues. CDR1 SGHKS and CDR2 YYEKEE come from the germline V gene (reference sequence). CDR3 amino acids: CASSSSPGFTSTDTQYF. The CDR3 region has the DNA TGTGCCAGCAGTTCTTCCCCGGGATTTACTAGCACAGATACGCAGTATTTT.

The J gene is TRBJ2-1, the V gene TRBV3-1 (or the pseudogene TRBV3-2); unclear D gene. With 0 bases removed from V and 6 bases from J, the gap between germline ends came to 3 bases. Germline lookup yields CDR1 LGHDT and CDR2 YNNKEL (reference sequence). The CDR3 sequence is 12 residues long. The CDR3 DNA reads as TGTGCCAGCAGCCAAGACAGCAATGAGCAGTTCTTC. It is translated as CASSQDSNEQFF.

The V gene is TRBV5-8, the J gene TRBJ1-6; a possible D gene is TRBD1 (6 bases). Germline CDR1 SGHTS, CDR2 YDEGEE. V was cut by 9 bases and J by 9 bases, with 16 bases left in between. The CDR3 consists of 13 residues. The CDR3, as DNA: TGTGCCACAACAACAGGGATGGGTTCACCCCTCCACTTT. It yields the protein CATTTGMGSPLHF.

Note on this clone: At one end the junction does not follow the germline gene, possibly because of a read error. This sequence joins TRBV5-4 and TRBJ2-2; TRBD1 is a possible D gene (6 bases). Germline assignment: CDR1 SGHNT and CDR2 YYREEE (reference sequence). The CDR3 contains 15 residues. The CDR3 here is CASTLARGNTGELFF. The CDR3 DNA is TGTGCCAGCACCTTGGCCAGGGGCAACACCGGGGAGCTGTTTTTT.

This chain links TRBV10-2 with TRBJ1-2; TRBD1 might be the D (5 bases). This CDR3 comprises 12 residues. Germline V gene lookup returns CDR1 WSHSY and CDR2 SAAADI. V was pared by 4 bases and J by 4 bases, with 7 bases between. The CDR3 sequence: CASSATAYGYTF. In nucleotides, the CDR3 is TGCGCCAGCAGTGCGACAGCCTATGGCTACACCTTC.

CDR3 amino acids: CASSPLRLAGDTGELFF. In nucleotides, the CDR3 is TGTGCCAGCAGTCCCCTTCGACTAGCGGGGGACACCGGGGAGCTGTTTTTT. The chain links TRBV28 to TRBJ2-2; 12 bases line up with TRBD2. With 5 bases clipped from V and 3 bases from J, the junction kept 7 bases outside the gene matches. Germline lookup yields CDR1 MDHEN and CDR2 SYDVKM. The CDR3 totals 17 residues.

J is TRBJ1-2 and V is TRBV11-2, with D possibly being TRBD1 (6 bases). This CDR3 has 16 amino acids. Germline lookup yields CDR1 SGHAT and CDR2 FQNNGV. V lost 0 bases and J lost 2, with 13 bases in between. CDR3: CASSLESWQGNYGYTF. In DNA form, the CDR3 reads TGTGCCAGCAGCTTAGAATCTTGGCAGGGGAACTATGGCTACACCTTC.

The genes are TRBV25-1 and TRBJ2-1; 7 bases line up with TRBD2. Germline CDR1 is MGHDK and CDR2 is SYGVNS. CDR3 length equals 15 residues. V lost 2 bases and J lost 4; bases outside the gene matches: 5. In DNA, the CDR3 is TGTGCCAGCAGTGAAGGTACTAGCGATTACAATGAGCAGTTCTTC. This gives the protein CASSEGTSDYNEQFF. The whole variable domain, remainder taken from reference TRBV25-1 and TRBJ2-1, is EADIYQTPRYLVIGTGKKITLECSQTMGHDKMYWYQQDPGMELHLIHYSYGVNSTEKGDLSSESTVSRIRTEHFPLTLESARPSHTSQYLCASSEGTSDYNEQFFGPGTRLTVL.

This chain connects TRBV27 to TRBJ2-1; weak D call: TRBD2 (6 bases). Germline CDR1 MNHEY, CDR2 SMNVEV (reference sequence). This CDR3 comprises 14 residues. The V end was cut by 5 bases, the J end by 6 bases, with 14 bases between. The CDR3 nucleotides are TGTGCCAGCAGTCCAAGACTAGTGGCCAATGAGCAGTTCTTC. It codes for CASSPRLVANEQFF.

The gene calls are TRBV28 and TRBJ2-1; 8 nucleotides agree with TRBD1. The germline V gene has CDR1 MDHEN and CDR2 SYDVKM. J was trimmed by 8 bases and V by 4 bases; bases with no gene match: 7. CDR3 length equals 14 residues. CDR3 loop: CASSWVRGLDEQFF. CDR3 coding DNA: TGTGCCAGCAGTTGGGTCAGGGGGCTCGATGAGCAGTTCTTC.

This chain links TRBV4-1 with TRBJ1-6, with D perhaps TRBD1 (5 bases). The V and J ends lost 6 bases and 5 bases respectively, with 8 bases between them. The CDR3 has 13 residues. Germline assignment: CDR1 MGHRA and CDR2 YSYEKL. This chain's CDR3 is CASRGRDNSPLHF. The CDR3 DNA reads as TGCGCCAGCAGAGGCAGGGATAATTCACCCCTCCACTTT.

The chain uses TRBV6-2 or TRBV6-3 and TRBJ2-7; D perhaps matches TRBD2 (6 bases). The CDR3 is made up of 16 amino acids. Germline V gene lookup returns CDR1 MNHEY and CDR2 SVGEGT. V lost 0 bases, J lost 2 bases, and 14 bases lay in between. The CDR3 here is CASSYSGGGVTYEQYF. The CDR3 region has the DNA TGTGCCAGCAGTTACTCGGGCGGCGGGGTGACCTACGAGCAGTACTTC.

The V and J genes are TRBV10-3 and TRBJ1-6, with D possibly matching TRBD1 (6 bases). The CDR3 runs to 13 residues. Germline V gives CDR1 ENHRY, CDR2 SYGVKD. Between the trimmed V and J ends, which lost 8 bases and 3 bases, there was a span of 8 bases. The CDR3 protein is CAIQTGYNSPLHF. CDR3 nucleotide sequence: TGTGCCATCCAGACAGGCTATAATTCACCCCTCCACTTT.

This clone was seen a single time. The chain carries TRBV5-1 and TRBJ2-3, with D perhaps matching TRBD2 (6 bases). This CDR3 is 16 amino acids long. CDR1 SGHRS and CDR2 YFSETQ come from the germline V gene. V dropped 0 bases and J dropped 1 base, with 12 bases sitting between them. CDR3 region: CASSLAVGEGTDTQYF. In DNA form, the CDR3 reads TGCGCCAGCAGCTTGGCCGTGGGGGAGGGCACAGATACGCAGTATTTT.

This rearrangement joins TRBV27 to TRBJ2-1, with 7 positions matching TRBD2. Germline CDR1 MNHEY, CDR2 SMNVEV (reference sequence). The CDR3 loop spans 14 amino acids. The V segment lost 4 bases and the J segment 4 bases; nucleotides outside the gene matches: 4. Here the CDR3 reads CASSYGGSYNEQFF. CDR3 nucleotides: TGTGCCAGCAGTTACGGCGGGAGTTACAATGAGCAGTTCTTC.